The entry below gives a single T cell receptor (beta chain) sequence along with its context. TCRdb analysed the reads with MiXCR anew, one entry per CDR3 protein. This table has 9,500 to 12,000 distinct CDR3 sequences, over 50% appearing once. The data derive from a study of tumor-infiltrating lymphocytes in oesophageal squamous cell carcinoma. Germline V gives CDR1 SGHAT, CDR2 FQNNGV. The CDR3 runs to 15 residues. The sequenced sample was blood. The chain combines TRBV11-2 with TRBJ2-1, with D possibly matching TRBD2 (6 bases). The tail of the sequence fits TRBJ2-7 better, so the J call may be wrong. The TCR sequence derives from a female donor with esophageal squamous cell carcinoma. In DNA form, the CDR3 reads TGTGCCAGCAGCCTGGGGTGGGACTTCTCCTACGAGCAGTACTTC. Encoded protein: CASSLGWDFSYEQYF.